This TCR beta chain was sequenced for a study of blood T cell repertoires in COVID-19. The CDR3 totals 15 residues. Trimming removed 4 bases from V and 0 bases from J; junction bases left unmatched: 2. From germline, CDR1 is SGHRS and CDR2 YFSETQ. Assay used: immunoSEQ multiplex PCR; TCRdb lists only in-frame clones, some missing. This sample has approximately 94,000 clones, with around four fifths found just once. J is TRBJ2-5 and V is TRBV5-1; 11 bases fit TRBD2. Sequences were obtained from peripheral blood. The sequence was obtained from a middle-aged man with active or convalescent COVID-19. The CDR3 spells CASSPSGRYQETQYF. The CDR3, as DNA: TGCGCCAGCAGCCCTAGCGGGAGGTACCAAGAGACCCAGTACTTC.